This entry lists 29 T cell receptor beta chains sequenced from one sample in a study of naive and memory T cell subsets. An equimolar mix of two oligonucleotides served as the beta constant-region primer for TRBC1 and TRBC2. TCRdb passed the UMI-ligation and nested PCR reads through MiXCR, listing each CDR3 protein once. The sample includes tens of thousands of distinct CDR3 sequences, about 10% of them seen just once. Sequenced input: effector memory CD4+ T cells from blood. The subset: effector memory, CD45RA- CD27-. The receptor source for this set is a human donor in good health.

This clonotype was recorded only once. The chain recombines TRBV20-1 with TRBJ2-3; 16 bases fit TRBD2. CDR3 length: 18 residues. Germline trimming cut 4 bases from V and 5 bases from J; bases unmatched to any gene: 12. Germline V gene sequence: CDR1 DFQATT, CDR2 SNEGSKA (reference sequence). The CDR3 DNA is TGCAGTGCTAAAGGCGCCCTGGGACTAGCGGGGGGGTTAGATACGCAGTATTTT. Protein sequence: CSAKGALGLAGGLDTQYF.

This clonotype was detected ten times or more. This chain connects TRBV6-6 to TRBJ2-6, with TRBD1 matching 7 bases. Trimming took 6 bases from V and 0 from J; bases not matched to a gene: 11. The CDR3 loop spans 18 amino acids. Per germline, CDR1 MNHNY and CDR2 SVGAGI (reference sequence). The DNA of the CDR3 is TGTGCCAGCAGGTCGCCCGGGACAGCTGTCTCTGGGGCCAACGTCCTGACTTTC. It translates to CASRSPGTAVSGANVLTF.

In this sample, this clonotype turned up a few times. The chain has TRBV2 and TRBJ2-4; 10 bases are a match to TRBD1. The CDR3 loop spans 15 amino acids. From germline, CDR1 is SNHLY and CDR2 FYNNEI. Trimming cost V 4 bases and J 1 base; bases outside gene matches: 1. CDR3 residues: CASSGQGAAKNIQYF. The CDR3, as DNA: TGTGCCAGCAGTGGACAGGGGGCGGCCAAAAACATTCAGTACTTC. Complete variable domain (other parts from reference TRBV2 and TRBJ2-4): EPEVTQTPSHQVTQMGQEVILRCVPISNHLYFYWYRQILGQKVEFLVSFYNNEISEKSEIFDDQFSVERPDGSNFTLKIRSTKLEDSAMYFCASSGQGAAKNIQYFGAGTRLSVL.

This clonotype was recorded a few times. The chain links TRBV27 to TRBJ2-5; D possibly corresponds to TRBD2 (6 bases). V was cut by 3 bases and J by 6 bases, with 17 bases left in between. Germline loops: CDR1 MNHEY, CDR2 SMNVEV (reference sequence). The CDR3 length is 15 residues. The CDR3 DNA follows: TGTGCCAGCAGTTTGGGCGGGGCCGGTCAACAGACCCAGTACTTC. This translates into CASSLGGAGQQTQYF.

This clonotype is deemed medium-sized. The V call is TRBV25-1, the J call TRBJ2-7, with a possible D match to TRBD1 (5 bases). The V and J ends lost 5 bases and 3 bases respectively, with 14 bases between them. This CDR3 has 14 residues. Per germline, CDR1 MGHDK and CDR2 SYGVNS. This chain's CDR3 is CASSKEGVIYEQYF. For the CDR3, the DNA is TGTGCCAGCAGTAAAGAAGGGGTGATCTACGAGCAGTACTTC.

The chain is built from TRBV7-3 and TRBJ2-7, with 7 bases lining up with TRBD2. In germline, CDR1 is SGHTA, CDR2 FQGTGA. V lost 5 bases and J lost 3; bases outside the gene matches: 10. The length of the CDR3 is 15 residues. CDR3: CASSPQPGGNYEQYF. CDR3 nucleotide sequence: TGTGCCAGCAGCCCCCAACCGGGAGGAAACTACGAGCAGTACTTC.

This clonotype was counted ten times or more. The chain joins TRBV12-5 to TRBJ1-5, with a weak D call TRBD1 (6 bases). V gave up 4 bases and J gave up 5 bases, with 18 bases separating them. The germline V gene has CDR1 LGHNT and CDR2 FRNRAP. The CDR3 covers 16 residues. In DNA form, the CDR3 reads TGTGCTAGTGGTTCATCAGGGGTGGTTGGCGATCAGCCCCAGCATTTT. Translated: CASGSSGVVGDQPQHF.

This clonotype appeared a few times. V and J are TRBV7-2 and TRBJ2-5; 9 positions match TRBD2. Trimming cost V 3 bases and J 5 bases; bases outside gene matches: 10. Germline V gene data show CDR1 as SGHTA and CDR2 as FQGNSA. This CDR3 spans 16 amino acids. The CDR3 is CASSFNFGGGAETQYF. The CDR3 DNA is TGTGCCAGCAGCTTTAATTTCGGCGGGGGGGCGGAGACCCAGTACTTC.

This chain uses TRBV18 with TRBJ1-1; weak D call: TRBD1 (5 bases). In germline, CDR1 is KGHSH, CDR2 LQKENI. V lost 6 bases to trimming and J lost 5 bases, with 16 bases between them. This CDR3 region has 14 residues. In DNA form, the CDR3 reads TGTGCCAGCTCGGCCCGGGACGGAGGTACTGAAGCTTTCTTT. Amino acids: CASSARDGGTEAFF. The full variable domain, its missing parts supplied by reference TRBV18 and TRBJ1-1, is NAGVMQNPRHLVRRRGQEARLRCSPMKGHSHVYWYRQLPEEGLKFMVYLQKENIIDESGMPKERFSAEFPKEGPSILRIQQVVRGDSAAYFCASSARDGGTEAFFGQGTRLTVV.

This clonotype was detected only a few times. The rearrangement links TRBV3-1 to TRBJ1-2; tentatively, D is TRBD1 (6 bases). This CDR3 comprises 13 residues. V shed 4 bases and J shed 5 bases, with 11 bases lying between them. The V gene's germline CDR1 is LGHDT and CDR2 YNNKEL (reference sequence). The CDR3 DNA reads TGTGCCAGCAGCCGTTCTCAGGGGTATGGCTACACCTTC. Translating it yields CASSRSQGYGYTF.

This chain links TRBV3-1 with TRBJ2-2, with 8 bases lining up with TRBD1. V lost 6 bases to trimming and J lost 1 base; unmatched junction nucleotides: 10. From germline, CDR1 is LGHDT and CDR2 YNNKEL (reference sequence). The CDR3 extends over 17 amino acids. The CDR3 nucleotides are TGTGCCAGCAGTCGATACCGGGACAGGAGGAACACCGGGGAGCTGTTTTTT. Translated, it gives CASSRYRDRRNTGELFF.

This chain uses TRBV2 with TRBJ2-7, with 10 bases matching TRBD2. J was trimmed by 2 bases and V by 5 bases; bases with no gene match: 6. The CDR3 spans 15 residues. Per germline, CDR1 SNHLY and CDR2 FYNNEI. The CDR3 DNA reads TGTGCCAGCAGTCCACTAGCGGGAACTACCTACGAGCAGTACTTC. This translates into CASSPLAGTTYEQYF.

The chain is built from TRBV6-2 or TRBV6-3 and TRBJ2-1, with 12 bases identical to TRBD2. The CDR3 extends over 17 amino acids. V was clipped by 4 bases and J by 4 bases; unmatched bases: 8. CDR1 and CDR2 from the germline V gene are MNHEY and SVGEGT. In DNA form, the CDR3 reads TGTGCCAGCAGTTCCACGACTAGCGGGAGTAAGTACAATGAGCAGTTCTTC. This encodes CASSSTTSGSKYNEQFF.

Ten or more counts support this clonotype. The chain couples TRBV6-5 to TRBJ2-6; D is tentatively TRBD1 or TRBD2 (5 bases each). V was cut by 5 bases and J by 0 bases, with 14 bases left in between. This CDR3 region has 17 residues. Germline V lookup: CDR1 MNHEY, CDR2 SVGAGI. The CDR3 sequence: CASSKESGTSGANVLTF. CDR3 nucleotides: TGTGCCAGCAGTAAAGAATCGGGGACCTCTGGGGCCAACGTCCTGACTTTC.

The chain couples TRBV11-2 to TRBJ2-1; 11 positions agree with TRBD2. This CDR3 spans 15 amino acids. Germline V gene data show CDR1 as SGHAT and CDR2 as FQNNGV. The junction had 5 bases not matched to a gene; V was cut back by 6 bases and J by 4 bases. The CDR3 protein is CASRPGTSGYNEQFF. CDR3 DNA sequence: TGTGCCAGCAGGCCCGGGACTAGCGGATACAATGAGCAGTTCTTC.

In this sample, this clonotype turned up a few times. Here the CDR3 DNA reads TGTGCCAGCAGCCGAGGGACAGTAGGCACCGGGGAGCTGTTTTTT. This sequence encodes CASSRGTVGTGELFF. The gene calls are TRBV7-3 and TRBJ2-2; 7 bases are a match to TRBD1. The V and J ends lost 5 bases and 4 bases, in that order; junction bases with no gene match: 7. Germline-derived CDR1 and CDR2 are SGHTA and FQGTGA. The CDR3 totals 15 residues. Together with reference TRBV7-3 and TRBJ2-2, the CDR3 gives the full variable domain: GAGVSQTPSNKVTEKGKYVELRCDPISGHTALYWYRQSLGQGPEFLIYFQGTGAADDSGLPNDRFFAVRPEGSVSTLKIQRTERGDSAVYLCASSRGTVGTGELFFGEGSRLTVL.

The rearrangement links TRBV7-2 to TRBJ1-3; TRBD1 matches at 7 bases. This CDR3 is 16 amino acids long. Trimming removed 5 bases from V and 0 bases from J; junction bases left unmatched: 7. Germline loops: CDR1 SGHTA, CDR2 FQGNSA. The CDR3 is CASSPAGGSSGNTIYF. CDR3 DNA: TGTGCCAGCAGCCCCGCAGGGGGAAGCTCTGGAAACACCATATATTTT.

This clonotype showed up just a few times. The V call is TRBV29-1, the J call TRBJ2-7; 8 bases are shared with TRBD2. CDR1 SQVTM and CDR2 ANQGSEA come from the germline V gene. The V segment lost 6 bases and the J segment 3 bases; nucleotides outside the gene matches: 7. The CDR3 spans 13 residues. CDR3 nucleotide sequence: TGCAGCGTGCCGGGGGGGCGCGACTACGAGCAGTACTTC. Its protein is CSVPGGRDYEQYF.

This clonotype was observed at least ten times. The CDR3 protein is CASSQAAGGNTGELFF. As DNA, the CDR3 is TGTGCCAGCAGTCAGGCCGCGGGGGGGAACACCGGGGAGCTGTTTTTT. The J gene is TRBJ2-2, the V gene TRBV2, with 8 bases matching TRBD2. The CDR3 covers 16 residues. The germline CDR1 and CDR2 sequences are SNHLY and FYNNEI. Trimming cost V 5 bases and J 1 base; bases outside gene matches: 6.

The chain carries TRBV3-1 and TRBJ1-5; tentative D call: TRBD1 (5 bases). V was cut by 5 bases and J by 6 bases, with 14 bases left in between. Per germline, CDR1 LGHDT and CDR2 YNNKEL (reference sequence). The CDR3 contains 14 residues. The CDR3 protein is CASSLGALGQPQHF. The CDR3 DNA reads TGTGCCAGCAGCTTAGGGGCGCTGGGTCAGCCCCAGCATTTT.

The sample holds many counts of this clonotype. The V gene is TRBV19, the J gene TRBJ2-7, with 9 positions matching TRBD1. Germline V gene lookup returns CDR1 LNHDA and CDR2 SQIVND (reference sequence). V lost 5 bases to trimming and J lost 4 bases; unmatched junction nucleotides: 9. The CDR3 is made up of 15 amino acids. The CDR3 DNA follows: TGTGCCAGTAGTCGACTTGGGACAGGGATTTACGAGCAGTACTTC. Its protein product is CASSRLGTGIYEQYF.

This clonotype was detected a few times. CDR3 nucleotide sequence: TGCAGCGTGGGGGCGGCCACTGAAGCTTTCTTT. Protein: CSVGAATEAFF. The genes are TRBV29-1 and TRBJ1-1; tentative D call: TRBD1 (6 bases). Per germline, CDR1 SQVTM and CDR2 ANQGSEA. V lost 6 bases and J lost 4, with 9 bases in between. This CDR3 is 11 amino acids long.

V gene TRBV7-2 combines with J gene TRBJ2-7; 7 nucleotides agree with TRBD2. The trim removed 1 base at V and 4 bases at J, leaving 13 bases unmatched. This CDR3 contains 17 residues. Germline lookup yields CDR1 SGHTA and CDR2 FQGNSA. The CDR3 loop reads CASSLGPTSVKGYEQYF. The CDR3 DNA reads TGTGCCAGCAGCTTAGGGCCCACTAGCGTCAAGGGGTACGAGCAGTACTTC.

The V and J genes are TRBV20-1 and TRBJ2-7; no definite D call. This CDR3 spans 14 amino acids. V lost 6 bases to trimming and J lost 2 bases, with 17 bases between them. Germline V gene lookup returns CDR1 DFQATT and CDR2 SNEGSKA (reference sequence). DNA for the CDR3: TGCAGTGCCCAGAGTCGGACGGCTCCCTACGAGCAGTACTTC. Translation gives CSAQSRTAPYEQYF.

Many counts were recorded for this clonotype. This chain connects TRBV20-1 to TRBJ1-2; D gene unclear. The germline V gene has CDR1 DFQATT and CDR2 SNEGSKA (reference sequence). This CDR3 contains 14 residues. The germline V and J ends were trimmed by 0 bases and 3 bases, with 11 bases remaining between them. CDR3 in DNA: TGCAGTGCTAGAGATCAGCAGAGCTACTATGGCTACACCTTC. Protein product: CSARDQQSYYGYTF.

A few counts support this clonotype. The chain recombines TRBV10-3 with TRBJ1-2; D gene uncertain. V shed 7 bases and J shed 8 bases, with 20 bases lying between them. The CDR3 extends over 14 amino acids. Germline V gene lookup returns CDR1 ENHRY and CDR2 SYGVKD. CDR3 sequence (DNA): TGTGCCATCAACGCCGGGAGGTGGGAAGGAGGCTACACCTTC. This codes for CAINAGRWEGGYTF.

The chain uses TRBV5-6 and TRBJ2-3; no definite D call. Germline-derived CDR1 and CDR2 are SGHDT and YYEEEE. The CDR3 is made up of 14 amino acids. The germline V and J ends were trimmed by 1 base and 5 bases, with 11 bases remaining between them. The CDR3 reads CASSLMLVEDTQYF. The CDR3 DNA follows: TGTGCCAGCAGCTTGATGCTAGTTGAAGATACGCAGTATTTT.

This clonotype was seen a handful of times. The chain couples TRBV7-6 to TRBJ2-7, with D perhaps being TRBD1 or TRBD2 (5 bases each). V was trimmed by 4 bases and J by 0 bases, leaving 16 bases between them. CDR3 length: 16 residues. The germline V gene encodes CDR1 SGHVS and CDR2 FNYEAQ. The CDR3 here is CASSSRGTASSYEQYF. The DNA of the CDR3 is TGTGCCAGCAGCTCCAGAGGGACCGCGAGCTCCTACGAGCAGTACTTC.

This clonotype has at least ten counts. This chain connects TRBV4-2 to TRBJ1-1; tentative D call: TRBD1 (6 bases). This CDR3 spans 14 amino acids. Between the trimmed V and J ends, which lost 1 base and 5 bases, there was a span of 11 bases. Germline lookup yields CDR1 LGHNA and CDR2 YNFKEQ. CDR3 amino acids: CASSQVQGGTEAFF. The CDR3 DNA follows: TGTGCCAGCAGCCAAGTACAGGGAGGGACTGAAGCTTTCTTT.